These T cell receptor beta chains were read from a single sample in a study of blood T cell repertoires in COVID-19. Measured with immunoSEQ multiplex PCR; TCRdb has only the in-frame clones, and not every one. The sample records approximately 28,000 clones, roughly 87% being singletons. The specimen sequenced was peripheral blood. These receptors originate from a man aged 55 to 70 with active COVID-19. The CDR3 runs from the conserved cysteine through the conserved F or W. A D gene is named only where the DNA matches it firmly. Part of the rows lack a size; the others show once, few, many or a class for expanded clones.

clone size	V gene	J gene	D gene	CDR3 length	CDR3 DNA	CDR3 protein
-	TRBV6-6	TRBJ1-4	-	13	TGTGCCAGCAGTTCTGAGGTAGCTGAAAAACTGTTTTTT	CASSSEVAEKLFF
once	TRBV28	TRBJ1-1	TRBD1	15	TGTGCCAGCAGTCTCCCCCGGACAGGGGGTAGTAGGGCTTTCTTT	CASSLPRTGGSRAFF
-	TRBV28	TRBJ2-1	TRBD2	15	TGTGCCAGCAGCACCCCTAGCGGGGGCTACAATGAGCAGTTCTTC	CASSTPSGGYNEQFF
-	TRBV7-6	TRBJ1-1	TRBD1	14	TGTGCCAGCAGCTTGACTAGACAGGGCACTGAAGCTTTCTTT	CASSLTRQGTEAFF
few	TRBV5-4	TRBJ2-5	TRBD1	15	TGTGCCAGCAGCTTGGTGGGACAGCTCCAAGAGACCCAGTACTTC	CASSLVGQLQETQYF
-	TRBV19	TRBJ1-1	-	18	TGTGCCAGTAGTATGGCGTACAGGGCGGGCGCTTTGAACACTGAAGCTTTCTTT	CASSMAYRAGALNTEAFF
-	TRBV6-5	TRBJ2-1	TRBD2	15	TGTGCCAGCAGGGAGGGACTAGCGGGGGTAGTTGAGCAGTTCTTC	CASREGLAGVVEQFF
-	TRBV11-1	TRBJ2-2	TRBD1	16	TGTGCCAGCAGCAGGGACAGGGTTAGGGACACCGGGGAGCTGTTTTTT	CASSRDRVRDTGELFF
-	TRBV4-1	TRBJ1-2	-	14	TGCGCCAGCAGCCAAGGGGCAGGGGACTATGGCTACACCTTC	CASSQGAGDYGYTF
once	TRBV5-1	TRBJ1-1	-	12	TGCGCCAGCAGCCCGGCGGGAACTGAAGCTTTCTTT	CASSPAGTEAFF
-	TRBV29-1	TRBJ2-1	-	17	TGCAGCGTTGAAGTGGGTTCGAGGGGGAGCTCCTACAATGAGCAGTTCTTC	CSVEVGSRGSSYNEQFF
-	TRBV4-1	TRBJ2-1	-	15	TGCGCCAGCAGCGGGCGGGACAGTACCTACAATGAGCAGTTCTTC	CASSGRDSTYNEQFF
-	TRBV3-1/TRBV3-2	TRBJ2-1	-	17	TGTGCCAGCAGCCAAGAGGGGGGGCCCAGCTCCTACAATGAGCAGTTCTTC	CASSQEGGPSSYNEQFF
once	TRBV6-5	TRBJ1-4	-	13	TGTGCCAGCAGTTTTACAGTTAATGAAAAACTGTTTTTT	CASSFTVNEKLFF
-	TRBV19	TRBJ1-3	-	17	TGTGCCAGTAGGGGCGGTCGGGGATCGAGCTCTGGAAACACCATATATTTT	CASRGGRGSSSGNTIYF
-	TRBV19	TRBJ1-6	TRBD1	15	TGTGCCAGTAGTATAGGATCAGGGGGGAATTCACCCCTCCACTTT	CASSIGSGGNSPLHF
-	TRBV3-1/TRBV3-2	TRBJ1-2	-	11	TGTGCCAGCAGCCACGTCTATGGCTACACCTTC	CASSHVYGYTF
-	TRBV3-1/TRBV3-2	TRBJ1-1	TRBD1	16	TGTGCCAGCAGGCGAGGACAGGCCGGGAGGAACACTGAAGCTTTCTTT	CASRRGQAGRNTEAFF
-	TRBV7-8	TRBJ1-2	-	17	TGTGCCAGCAGCTTAGTGGCAGGGCCATCACCGCGCTATGGCTACACCTTC	CASSLVAGPSPRYGYTF
-	TRBV4-2	TRBJ2-1	-	16	TGTGCCAGCAGCCAAGAGGAGGCTGGGGGGATTAATGAGCAGTTCTTC	CASSQEEAGGINEQFF
-	TRBV4-1	TRBJ1-2	-	16	TGCGCCAGCAGCCAAGATTCCGCAGCCCGCGGGGGAGGCTACACCTTC	CASSQDSAARGGGYTF